What follows are 9 T cell receptor beta chains derived from one specimen sequenced in a study of T-cell memory formation after mild COVID-19. TCRdb re-called the 5' RACE reads through MiXCR, storing one row per CDR3 protein. In the table there are around 500,000 distinct CDR3 sequences, about 20% of which are singletons. Input material: PBMCs or a T cell subset sorted from them (not recorded which). The receptors come from an adult woman who had mild COVID-19 (a few samples of this study predate the infection). Cell type and time point are not known.

This clonotype was counted between two and nine times. The chain joins TRBV4-3 to TRBJ1-4, with D unresolved. Germline values: CDR1 LGHNA, CDR2 YSLEER. The CDR3 runs to 16 residues. Trimming took off 1 base at V and 5 bases at J, with 14 bases between the two ends. The CDR3 loop is CASSQAESVANEKLFF. The CDR3 coding sequence is TGCGCCAGCAGCCAAGCGGAAAGCGTGGCAAATGAAAAACTGTTTTTT.

The CDR3 DNA sequence: TGTGCCAGCAGCCGACCGGGACAGGGGATCGAGGATACGCAGTATTTT. Protein: CASSRPGQGIEDTQYF. V and J are TRBV12-3 or TRBV12-4 and TRBJ2-3; 10 bases align to TRBD1. V lost 6 bases and J lost 6; bases outside the gene matches: 12. This CDR3 contains 16 residues.

The chain has TRBV24-1 and TRBJ1-5, with D maybe TRBD1 (5 bases). Trimming cost V 5 bases and J 4 bases, with 8 bases left between them. The V gene's germline CDR1 is KGHDR and CDR2 SFDVKD. This CDR3 is 13 amino acids long. Here the CDR3 DNA reads TGTGCCACCAGTGGCGGGGGGAATCAGCCCCAGCATTTT. Its protein is CATSGGGNQPQHF.

This clonotype was observed a few times. The CDR3 sequence is CASSYYTGDNYGYTF. Here the CDR3 DNA reads TGTGCCAGCAGCTATTATACAGGGGATAACTATGGCTACACCTTC. The chain has TRBV7-2 and TRBJ1-2, with TRBD1 matching over 7 bases. This CDR3 region has 15 residues. V dropped 4 bases and J dropped 1; count of bases not matched to a gene: 6. Germline CDR1 reads SGHTA; CDR2 reads FQGNSA.

The chain uses TRBV6-2 or TRBV6-3 and TRBJ2-1; D is possibly TRBD1 or TRBD2 (6 bases each). Germline values: CDR1 MNHEY, CDR2 SVGEGT. Deletions cut 0 bases from V and 9 bases from J, with 15 bases between. This CDR3 comprises 15 residues. CDR3 in amino acids: CASSYSGGTLPEQFF. Written as DNA, the CDR3 is TGTGCCAGCAGTTACTCGGGGGGCACGCTTCCTGAGCAGTTCTTC.

This clonotype was seen only a few times. The CDR3 spells CASSQVGTPIYGYTF. Here the CDR3 DNA reads TGCGCCAGCAGCCAAGTAGGGACTCCCATCTATGGCTACACCTTC. This rearrangement joins TRBV4-1 to TRBJ1-2, with a weak D call TRBD1 (5 bases). The CDR3 consists of 15 residues. CDR1 is MGHRA and CDR2 is YSYEKL in the germline V gene. V lost 1 base and J lost 4, with 13 bases in between.

This clonotype was seen only a few times. V usage is TRBV9 and J usage is TRBJ2-5; the D is unclear. This CDR3 spans 12 amino acids. Trimming shortened V by 0 bases and J by 4 bases, and 4 bases separated the two germline ends. Germline values: CDR1 SGDLS, CDR2 YYNGEE. In DNA, the CDR3 is TGTGCCAGCAGCGTAGGCGGAGAGACCCAGTACTTC. Translation gives CASSVGGETQYF.

The chain is built from TRBV6-2 or TRBV6-3 and TRBJ2-3; 14 nucleotides align to TRBD2. CDR1 and CDR2 from the germline V gene are MNHEY and SVGEGT. The CDR3 is made up of 19 amino acids. J was trimmed by 3 bases and V by 7 bases; bases with no gene match: 15. The CDR3 loop is CASIGLGLAGGLGTDTQYF. CDR3 DNA sequence: TGTGCCAGCATCGGCTTAGGACTAGCGGGGGGCCTGGGGACAGATACGCAGTATTTT.

This rearrangement joins TRBV7-9 to TRBJ2-3, with 9 bases aligning to TRBD2. Trimming cost V 0 bases and J 9 bases; bases outside gene matches: 13. Germline CDR1 SEHNR, CDR2 FQNEAQ (reference sequence). This CDR3 is 17 amino acids long. CDR3 DNA sequence: TGTGCCAGCAGCTTAGCCCCGCTAGCGGGAAGGTCGGAAACGCAGTATTTT. Translating gives CASSLAPLAGRSETQYF.